A single sample is the source of the 29 T cell receptor beta chains below, sequenced in a study of blood T cell repertoires in COVID-19. Some clones are missing from TCRdb's copy, which holds only in-frame ones; the method was immunoSEQ multiplex PCR. The table includes more than 80,000 clones, just under 80% detected once. The sample consisted of peripheral blood. Every receptor here comes from a human donor in a cohort sampled during active COVID-19.

V is TRBV18 and J is TRBJ1-4; 7 bases fit TRBD1. Germline CDR1 is KGHSH and CDR2 is LQKENI. The ends lost 4 bases at V and 5 bases at J; junction bases unmatched: 7. The CDR3 has 15 amino acids. The CDR3 sequence: CASSRTAGGNEKLFF. As DNA, the CDR3 is TGTGCCAGCTCACGGACAGCAGGGGGGAATGAAAAACTGTTTTTT.

The chain links TRBV5-6 to TRBJ2-7, with TRBD1 matching over 12 bases. V dropped 4 bases and J dropped 7; count of bases not matched to a gene: 9. The CDR3 extends over 15 amino acids. The V gene's germline CDR1 is SGHDT and CDR2 YYEEEE. CDR3 DNA: TGTGCCAGCAGCCCGCCGGGACAGGGGGCTTGGGAGCAGTACTTC. This gives the protein CASSPPGQGAWEQYF.

In DNA, the CDR3 is TGTGCCAGCAGCTTAGGAGGCATCTCCGCTAATCAGTACTTC. Protein product: CASSLGGISANQYF. The chain employs TRBV7-8 and TRBJ2-7; no clear D gene. The CDR3 is 14 residues long. V was shortened by 1 base and J by 10 bases, with 17 bases between the two germline ends. The germline V gene encodes CDR1 SGHVS and CDR2 FQNEAQ.

The V and J genes are TRBV25-1 and TRBJ2-7; tentative D call: TRBD2 (5 bases). In germline, CDR1 is MGHDK, CDR2 SYGVNS. Trimming left V 5 bases short and J 7 bases short, with 12 bases between. This CDR3 is 12 amino acids long. The CDR3 is CASSPGSGEQYF. CDR3 nucleotide sequence: TGTGCCAGCAGTCCAGGCTCGGGGGAGCAGTACTTC.

The gene calls are TRBV9 and TRBJ2-3, with D possibly TRBD2 on 7 matching bases. The CDR3 extends over 18 amino acids. Germline-derived CDR1 and CDR2 are SGDLS and YYNGEE. Trimming cost V 2 bases and J 0 bases, with 19 bases left between them. CDR3 sequence (DNA): TGTGCCAGCAGCGTGAAGTTTGATGGGGGGGCCAGCACAGATACGCAGTATTTT. Translation gives CASSVKFDGGASTDTQYF.

V is TRBV6-5 and J is TRBJ2-7, with TRBD1 identical over 8 bases. The germline V gene has CDR1 MNHEY and CDR2 SVGAGI. The CDR3 spans 13 residues. J lost 3 bases, V lost 2 bases, and 0 bases had no gene match. The CDR3 loop reads CASSYDRGYEQYF. DNA for the CDR3: TGTGCCAGCAGTTACGACAGGGGCTACGAGCAGTACTTC.

A single count supports this clone. The chain combines TRBV24-1 with TRBJ2-7; the D gene is possibly TRBD2 (6 bases). This CDR3 is 15 amino acids long. Per the germline V gene, CDR1 is KGHDR and CDR2 is SFDVKD. V was shortened by 6 bases and J by 4 bases, with 18 bases between the two germline ends. This CDR3 is CATSTWGLAGYEQYF. The CDR3 nucleotides read TGTGCCACCAGTACATGGGGACTTGCGGGTTACGAGCAGTACTTC.

The chain joins TRBV5-1 to TRBJ2-7; TRBD2 agrees at 7 bases. The CDR3 covers 15 residues. V shed 2 bases, J shed 1 base, and the junction held 6 bases outside the gene matches. Per the germline V gene, CDR1 is SGHRS and CDR2 is YFSETQ. CDR3 DNA: TGCGCCAGCAGCTTCGCGGGAGTAGGGTCCTACGAGCAGTACTTC. The encoded protein is CASSFAGVGSYEQYF.

This clone has just one count. V usage is TRBV19 and J usage is TRBJ1-1; 7 nucleotides align to TRBD1. The germline CDR1 and CDR2 sequences are LNHDA and SQIVND (reference sequence). The CDR3 covers 14 residues. With V trimmed by 4 bases and J by 1 base, 3 bases remained unmatched. CDR3 coding DNA: TGTGCCAGTAGTACCCGACAGGGGAACACTGAAGCTTTCTTT. Amino acids: CASSTRQGNTEAFF.

The chain has TRBV5-1 and TRBJ2-2; 7 positions agree with TRBD1. Germline trimming cut 5 bases from V and 2 bases from J; bases unmatched to any gene: 9. Germline V CDR1 and CDR2: SGHRS, YFSETQ. CDR3 length equals 16 residues. CDR3 sequence: CASRPPGQANTGELFF. The DNA of the CDR3 is TGCGCCAGCAGACCCCCCGGACAGGCAAACACCGGGGAGCTGTTTTTT.

J is TRBJ1-5 and V is TRBV19, with D maybe TRBD1 (6 bases). Germline assignment: CDR1 LNHDA and CDR2 SQIVND (reference sequence). The V gene lost 9 bases and the J gene lost 3 bases, with 12 bases spanning the gap. The CDR3 has 13 residues. CDR3 in DNA: TGTGCCAGCCAGACAGGTTTCAATCAGCCCCAGCATTTT. Translating it yields CASQTGFNQPQHF. Full variable domain (missing parts from reference TRBV19 and TRBJ1-5): DGGITQSPKYLFRKEGQNVTLSCEQNLNHDAMYWYRQDPGQGLRLIYYSQIVNDFQKGDIAEGYSVSREKKESFPLTVTSAQKNPTAFYLCASQTGFNQPQHFGDGTRLSIL.

This clone appeared once. The rearrangement uses TRBV7-3 and TRBJ2-1; 9 bases line up with TRBD2. V lost 2 bases, J lost 7 bases, and 6 bases stayed unmatched. CDR3 size: 15 residues. Germline CDR1 is SGHTA and CDR2 is FQGTGA. The CDR3 sequence is CASSLLAGVDNEQFF. The CDR3 nucleotides read TGTGCCAGCAGCTTATTAGCGGGAGTAGATAATGAGCAGTTCTTC. The full variable domain, in which reference TRBV7-3 and TRBJ2-1 provide the parts outside the CDR3, is GAGVSQTPSNKVTEKGKYVELRCDPISGHTALYWYRQSLGQGPEFLIYFQGTGAADDSGLPNDRFFAVRPEGSVSTLKIQRTERGDSAVYLCASSLLAGVDNEQFFGPGTRLTVL.

The chain couples TRBV28 to TRBJ1-5; D is perhaps TRBD1 (6 bases). Germline CDR1 is MDHEN and CDR2 is SYDVKM. The CDR3 consists of 14 residues. The V end was cut by 2 bases, the J end by 5 bases, with 10 bases between. Here the CDR3 DNA reads TGTGCCAGCAGTTTAGTTCAGGGGCATCAGCCCCAGCATTTT. Translating it yields CASSLVQGHQPQHF.

The rearrangement joins TRBV6-5 to TRBJ2-2; 10 nucleotides match TRBD1. Trimming cost V 4 bases and J 7 bases; bases outside gene matches: 9. Germline V gene lookup returns CDR1 MNHEY and CDR2 SVGAGI. CDR3 length equals 16 residues. The CDR3 protein is CASSSDRGFERGELFF. The CDR3 DNA reads as TGTGCCAGCAGTTCGGACAGGGGGTTTGAACGCGGGGAGCTGTTTTTT.

A single count supports this clone. The chain couples TRBV7-9 to TRBJ2-5, with TRBD1 as a possible D gene (5 bases). Trimming removed 3 bases from V and 2 bases from J, with 10 bases in between. Per germline, CDR1 SEHNR and CDR2 FQNEAQ (reference sequence). The CDR3 extends over 14 amino acids. The CDR3 sequence: CASSFAGMQETQYF. In nucleotides, the CDR3 is TGTGCCAGCAGCTTTGCAGGGATGCAAGAGACCCAGTACTTC.

The genes are TRBV30 and TRBJ2-3, with D perhaps TRBD2 (5 bases). Per the germline V gene, CDR1 is GTSNPN and CDR2 is SVGIG (reference sequence). With 1 base removed from V and 8 bases from J, the gap between germline ends came to 10 bases. The CDR3 runs 12 residues. Here the CDR3 reads CAWSGSRGTQYF. CDR3 DNA: TGTGCCTGGAGTGGGTCCCGGGGTACGCAGTATTTT.

This clone was seen a single time. V and J are TRBV3-1 (or the pseudogene TRBV3-2) and TRBJ1-2, with 8 bases lining up with TRBD1. This CDR3 is built from 13 residues. Trimming removed 3 bases from V and 7 bases from J; junction bases left unmatched: 4. Per germline, CDR1 LGHDT and CDR2 YNNKEL (reference sequence). CDR3 coding DNA: TGTGCCAGCAGCCAGACAGGGGAGGGTGGCTACACCTTC. This sequence encodes CASSQTGEGGYTF.

The count of this clone is one. The rearrangement links TRBV5-6 to TRBJ1-6, with TRBD1 matching 8 bases. From germline, CDR1 is SGHDT and CDR2 YYEEEE. J was trimmed by 9 bases and V by 5 bases; bases with no gene match: 7. CDR3 length: 14 residues. The chain's CDR3 is CASRLGQGSSPLHF. CDR3 in DNA: TGTGCCAGCAGATTAGGACAGGGAAGTTCACCCCTCCACTTT. The entire variable domain, with the rest obtained from reference TRBV5-6 and TRBJ1-6, is as follows: DAGVTQSPTHLIKTRGQQVTLRCSPKSGHDTVSWYQQALGQGPQFIFQYYEEEERQRGNFPDRFSGHQFPNYSSELNVNALLLGDSALYLCASRLGQGSSPLHFGNGTRLTVT.

Of note for this clone: The same CDR3 is also encoded by other DNA sequences in this sample. This chain uses TRBV9 with TRBJ1-3, with D hard to call. Per germline, CDR1 SGDLS and CDR2 YYNGEE. Trimming cost V 0 bases and J 0 bases, with 4 bases left between them. The CDR3 extends over 14 amino acids. CDR3 sequence: CASSVAGSGNTIYF. The CDR3 coding sequence is TGTGCCAGCAGCGTAGCGGGCTCTGGAAACACCATATATTTT.

The chain joins TRBV7-9 to TRBJ2-1; TRBD2 matches 8 bases. The CDR3 is made up of 16 amino acids. V lost 1 base, J lost 7 bases, and 9 bases stayed unmatched. The germline V gene has CDR1 SEHNR and CDR2 FQNEAQ (reference sequence). The CDR3 spells CASSLVLREGRNEQFF. The CDR3 DNA follows: TGTGCCAGCAGCTTAGTTCTACGGGAGGGCCGGAATGAGCAGTTCTTC.

The chain uses TRBV7-2 and TRBJ2-2, with TRBD1 matching over 7 bases. This CDR3 has 13 amino acids. Germline lookup yields CDR1 SGHTA and CDR2 FQGNSA. The V segment lost 8 bases and the J segment 4 bases; nucleotides outside the gene matches: 4. Here the CDR3 reads CASGRQGTGELFF. DNA for the CDR3: TGTGCCAGCGGGCGACAGGGCACCGGGGAGCTGTTTTTT.

This chain uses TRBV7-2 with TRBJ2-5, with 12 bases fitting TRBD2. The CDR3 covers 20 residues. V was clipped by 0 bases and J by 5 bases; unmatched bases: 16. CDR1 is SGHTA and CDR2 is FQGNSA in the germline V gene. The CDR3 nucleotides read TGTGCCAGCAGCTTAGCCCAGTATTCTAGCGGGAGGGCCCTAGGGGAGACCCAGTACTTC. This translates into CASSLAQYSSGRALGETQYF.

This chain joins TRBV28 and TRBJ2-3; 11 nucleotides line up with TRBD1. Germline CDR1 and CDR2: MDHEN and SYDVKM. The V gene end was trimmed by 6 bases and the J gene end by 5 bases; junction bases not matched to a gene: 16. The CDR3 has 18 amino acids. CDR3 coding DNA: TGTGCCAGCAGCCCGCGTACAGGGGACAGGGGGACGTTAGATACGCAGTATTTT. Translation gives CASSPRTGDRGTLDTQYF.

The chain links TRBV6-5 to TRBJ2-5, with D perhaps matching TRBD1 (6 bases). Deletions cut 2 bases from V and 7 bases from J, with 20 bases between. This CDR3 region has 16 residues. In germline, CDR1 is MNHEY, CDR2 SVGAGI. The CDR3 reads CASSYTSQGPLATQYF. Here the CDR3 DNA reads TGTGCCAGCAGTTACACCTCACAGGGACCCCTGGCGACCCAGTACTTC.

This rearrangement joins TRBV28 to TRBJ1-5; D is unresolved. The CDR3 contains 17 residues. V lost 1 base, J lost 0 bases, and 13 bases lay in between. The V gene's germline CDR1 is MDHEN and CDR2 SYDVKM. The CDR3 DNA sequence: TGTGCCAGCAGTTTATTCCGGGTCAAGGATAGCAATCAGCCCCAGCATTTT. This codes for CASSLFRVKDSNQPQHF.

This chain connects TRBV2 to TRBJ2-1, with 11 nucleotides matching TRBD2. Losses at the gene ends were 10 bases for V and 9 bases for J; bases not matched to a gene: 8. The length of the CDR3 is 13 residues. CDR1 and CDR2 from the germline V gene are SNHLY and FYNNEI. The CDR3 bases are TGTGCCACGGTAGCGGGGGGGCAGGCTGAGCAGTTCTTC. This codes for CATVAGGQAEQFF.

The V gene is TRBV4-1, the J gene TRBJ2-1; 10 bases match TRBD1. V was clipped by 1 base and J by 7 bases; unmatched bases: 10. The CDR3 has 17 residues. CDR1 is MGHRA, CDR2 YSYEKL, per germline. The CDR3 is CASSQVTDRGFRNEQFF. The CDR3 DNA reads TGCGCCAGCAGCCAAGTAACGGACAGGGGGTTCCGAAATGAGCAGTTCTTC.

The chain combines TRBV6-1 with TRBJ2-7, with D hard to call. The V gene lost 3 bases and the J gene lost 2 bases, with 11 bases spanning the gap. This CDR3 contains 14 residues. CDR1 MNHNS and CDR2 SASEGT come from the germline V gene. Here the CDR3 DNA reads TGTGCCAGCAGTGACAGCGTTTTAACCTACGAGCAGTACTTC. Translation: CASSDSVLTYEQYF.

The chain couples TRBV7-2 to TRBJ2-7; TRBD2 agrees at 9 bases. The CDR3 has 15 residues. Germline CDR1 is SGHTA and CDR2 is FQGNSA. Trimming removed 5 bases from V and 6 bases from J; junction bases left unmatched: 11. The CDR3 sequence is CASSHPSGLAFEQYF. Written as DNA, the CDR3 is TGTGCCAGCAGCCATCCCTCGGGACTAGCATTCGAGCAGTACTTC.